Listed here are 31 T cell receptor beta chains from one sample, sequenced in a study of T cell repertoires in cytomegalovirus infection. TCRdb re-called the reads with MiXCR, one entry per CDR3 protein. The data show about 130,000 distinct CDR3 sequences, about 10% seen once. The material sequenced was PBMCs. These receptors were taken from a human donor in good health (CMV status not recorded). Some clones in this sample may be carry-over from other donors' samples.

This clonotype appeared many times. The V call is TRBV7-6, the J call TRBJ1-6; 8 bases fit TRBD1. V lost 1 base, J lost 7 bases, and 3 bases stayed unmatched. Germline CDR1 reads SGHVS; CDR2 reads FNYEAQ. This CDR3 contains 15 residues. The CDR3 DNA is TGTGCCAGCAGCTTAGGACAGGGGAGAAATTCACCCCTCCACTTT. Protein sequence: CASSLGQGRNSPLHF.

This clonotype was found many times. This chain joins TRBV12-3 or TRBV12-4 and TRBJ1-2; TRBD1 might be the D (5 bases). Trimming cost V 0 bases and J 7 bases, with 15 bases left between them. This CDR3 spans 15 amino acids. Written as DNA, the CDR3 is TGTGCCAGCAGTTTAGCAAGGTCAGGGCGGGCTGGCTACACCTTC. The encoded protein is CASSLARSGRAGYTF.

This clonotype was detected only a few times. The genes are TRBV28 and TRBJ1-5; D remains ambiguous. The CDR3 loop spans 12 amino acids. CDR1 is MDHEN and CDR2 is SYDVKM in the germline V gene. V gave up 3 bases and J gave up 7 bases, with 7 bases separating them. The CDR3 region is CASSLGYQPQHF. CDR3 nucleotides: TGTGCCAGCAGTTTGGGTTACCAGCCCCAGCATTTT.

This clonotype was counted many times. This sequence joins TRBV7-3 and TRBJ2-7; no clear D gene. Germline-derived CDR1 and CDR2 are SGHTA and FQGTGA. With 5 bases removed from V and 4 bases from J, the gap between germline ends came to 18 bases. CDR3 length: 15 residues. CDR3 DNA: TGTGCCAGCAGCCCCAGTCTGATGCCCGAATACGAGCAGTACTTC. Its translation is CASSPSLMPEYEQYF.

In this sample, this clonotype turned up many times. The V call is TRBV5-1, the J call TRBJ2-1; TRBD2 matches at 9 bases. The junction had 8 bases not matched to a gene; V was cut back by 5 bases and J by 5 bases. CDR3 size: 15 residues. Germline CDR1 and CDR2: SGHRS and YFSETQ. DNA of the CDR3: TGCGCCAGCAGATCGCGGGGGGGGTCGAACAATGAGCAGTTCTTC. This codes for CASRSRGGSNNEQFF.

This clonotype appeared many times. This chain connects TRBV7-8 to TRBJ1-1; D perhaps matches TRBD1 (6 bases). Trimming took off 3 bases at V and 1 base at J, with 15 bases between the two ends. Germline values: CDR1 SGHVS, CDR2 FQNEAQ. The CDR3 is 16 amino acids. CDR3 amino acids: CASSFAGRGGNTEAFF. DNA of the CDR3: TGTGCCAGCAGCTTCGCGGGGCGAGGGGGGAACACTGAAGCTTTCTTT.

This clonotype was observed once. V and J are TRBV12-3 or TRBV12-4 and TRBJ2-2; 8 nucleotides align to TRBD1. Trimming removed 7 bases from V and 6 bases from J; junction bases left unmatched: 13. This CDR3 contains 16 residues. The CDR3 protein is CASTRHWTGYAGELFF. The CDR3 nucleotides read TGTGCCAGCACCCGACACTGGACAGGGTACGCCGGGGAGCTGTTTTTT.

This clonotype occurred a few times. This chain joins TRBV7-3 and TRBJ1-1, with D possibly matching TRBD1 (5 bases). CDR3 size: 15 residues. The V gene lost 0 bases and the J gene lost 5 bases, with 13 bases spanning the gap. Germline V gene lookup returns CDR1 SGHTA and CDR2 FQGTGA. CDR3 region: CASSLTLAGRTEAFF. CDR3 DNA sequence: TGTGCCAGCAGCTTAACGTTGGCAGGGCGGACTGAAGCTTTCTTT.

Many counts were recorded for this clonotype. V and J are TRBV2 and TRBJ1-1; D gene uncertain. This CDR3 region has 16 residues. From germline, CDR1 is SNHLY and CDR2 FYNNEI. The V end lost 5 bases, the J end lost 7 bases, and 23 bases lay between the germline ends. CDR3 sequence reads: CASSWRVQRTAGEAFF. The CDR3, as DNA: TGTGCCAGCAGTTGGAGAGTTCAGAGGACGGCCGGTGAAGCTTTCTTT.

This clonotype was observed at least ten times. The chain has TRBV28 and TRBJ2-7; 8 nucleotides match TRBD1. Per the germline V gene, CDR1 is MDHEN and CDR2 is SYDVKM. J was trimmed by 2 bases and V by 10 bases; bases with no gene match: 10. The CDR3 length is 14 residues. CDR3 region: CATFVDRAPYEQYF. In nucleotides, the CDR3 is TGTGCCACATTCGTGGACAGGGCCCCCTACGAGCAGTACTTC.

This clonotype has at least ten counts. The gene calls are TRBV7-8 and TRBJ1-1; 9 nucleotides align to TRBD1. V gave up 6 bases and J gave up 5 bases; unmatched junction bases: 13. This CDR3 comprises 16 residues. Germline CDR1 reads SGHVS; CDR2 reads FQNEAQ. The CDR3 spells CASSAGDRAYGTEAFF. CDR3 DNA sequence: TGTGCCAGCAGTGCCGGGGACAGGGCTTATGGTACTGAAGCTTTCTTT.

Details on this clonotype: One end of the junction is discordant with germline, which a read error may explain. The V call is TRBV20-1, the J call TRBJ2-1; TRBD2 matches 9 bases. Germline CDR1 reads DFQATT; CDR2 reads SNEGSKA (reference sequence). The CDR3 consists of 16 residues. This CDR3 is CSAPPRLSGGNNELFF. As DNA, the CDR3 is TGCAGTGCACCCCCCCGCCTTAGCGGGGGTAACAATGAGCTGTTCTTC.

This clonotype has at least ten counts. The rearrangement uses TRBV19 and TRBJ2-3, with 11 bases that match TRBD2. J was trimmed by 4 bases and V by 6 bases; bases with no gene match: 15. The CDR3 is made up of 18 amino acids. Germline V gene sequence: CDR1 LNHDA, CDR2 SQIVND (reference sequence). The CDR3 DNA is TGTGCCAGTAGGGGGGTCCGGCTAGCGGGGGGAGATGCAGATACGCAGTATTTT. The encoded protein is CASRGVRLAGGDADTQYF. The full variable domain, completed using reference TRBV19 and TRBJ2-3, is DGGITQSPKYLFRKEGQNVTLSCEQNLNHDAMYWYRQDPGQGLRLIYYSQIVNDFQKGDIAEGYSVSREKKESFPLTVTSAQKNPTAFYLCASRGVRLAGGDADTQYFGPGTRLTVL.

At least ten counts were recorded for this clonotype. The chain uses TRBV12-3 or TRBV12-4 and TRBJ2-3; D may be TRBD1 (6 bases). Deletions cut 2 bases from V and 4 bases from J, with 7 bases between. The CDR3 has 13 residues. The CDR3 nucleotides are TGTGCCAGCAGTTTATACAGGGCAGATACGCAGTATTTT. It yields the protein CASSLYRADTQYF.

This clonotype was counted at least ten times. V is TRBV2 and J is TRBJ1-5, with D possibly being TRBD1 (5 bases). Trimming shortened V by 5 bases and J by 1 base, and 15 bases separated the two germline ends. Germline CDR1 reads SNHLY; CDR2 reads FYNNEI. The CDR3 runs 16 residues. CDR3 region: CASSPLGRPSNQPQHF. As DNA, the CDR3 is TGTGCCAGCAGTCCTTTGGGACGACCCAGCAATCAGCCCCAGCATTTT.

The gene calls are TRBV27 and TRBJ1-4, with D unresolved. The CDR3 sequence is 15 residues long. V lost 0 bases to trimming and J lost 7 bases, with 12 bases between them. The germline CDR1 and CDR2 sequences are MNHEY and SMNVEV (reference sequence). The CDR3 region has the DNA TGTGCCAGCAGTTTATCGGGGAGGCTGGGTGAAAAACTGTTTTTT. Its translation: CASSLSGRLGEKLFF. Complete variable domain (other parts from reference TRBV27 and TRBJ1-4): EAQVTQNPRYLITVTGKKLTVTCSQNMNHEYMSWYRQDPGLGLRQIYYSMNVEVTDKGDVPEGYKVSRKEKRNFPLILESPSPNQTSLYFCASSLSGRLGEKLFFGSGTQLSVL.

This clonotype was counted ten times or more. The chain combines TRBV27 with TRBJ2-3; D is uncertain. V was pared by 2 bases and J by 4 bases, with 7 bases between. CDR3 length equals 13 residues. Germline loops: CDR1 MNHEY, CDR2 SMNVEV (reference sequence). Here the CDR3 reads CASSLRMADTQYF. Here the CDR3 DNA reads TGTGCCAGCAGTTTAAGGATGGCAGATACGCAGTATTTT.

The V and J genes are TRBV12-3 or TRBV12-4 and TRBJ1-1; D gene unclear. V was pared by 3 bases and J by 0 bases, with 5 bases between. This CDR3 spans 13 amino acids. The CDR3 bases are TGTGCCAGCAGTTTCGCGATGAACACTGAAGCTTTCTTT. Residues: CASSFAMNTEAFF.

The table lists this clonotype with a few counts. V gene TRBV28 combines with J gene TRBJ2-7; TRBD1 agrees at 9 bases. Germline V gene sequence: CDR1 MDHEN, CDR2 SYDVKM. The CDR3 runs to 15 residues. The ends lost 6 bases at V and 3 bases at J; junction bases unmatched: 9. In DNA form, the CDR3 reads TGTGCCAGCAGCCTCCGGGACAGGGATATCTACGAGCAGTACTTC. Its translation is CASSLRDRDIYEQYF.

This clonotype was counted ten times or more. The J gene is TRBJ2-7, the V gene TRBV28; either TRBD1 or TRBD2 may supply D (5 bases each). Germline lookup yields CDR1 MDHEN and CDR2 SYDVKM. The CDR3 runs to 13 residues. V lost 11 bases to trimming and J lost 3 bases, with 17 bases between them. The CDR3 loop is CAAGGGPLYEQYF. The CDR3 DNA follows: TGTGCCGCAGGTGGGGGTCCACTCTACGAGCAGTACTTC.

The table lists this clonotype with many counts. The rearrangement uses TRBV7-8 and TRBJ2-2; D perhaps matches TRBD2 (6 bases). CDR1 is SGHVS and CDR2 is FQNEAQ in the germline V gene. This CDR3 has 15 amino acids. V lost 5 bases to trimming and J lost 4 bases, with 14 bases between them. CDR3 coding DNA: TGTGCCAGCAGCCCCGGACTACCCTCCACCGGGGAGCTGTTTTTT. Protein: CASSPGLPSTGELFF.

This clonotype was found many times. The V and J genes are TRBV7-2 and TRBJ1-2, with TRBD1 identical over 11 bases. Per the germline V gene, CDR1 is SGHTA and CDR2 is FQGNSA. Trimming at V came to 3 bases and at J to 3 bases, leaving 6 bases not matched to a gene. This CDR3 has 16 amino acids. The CDR3 loop reads CASSFVPGQGDYGYTF. DNA of the CDR3: TGTGCCAGCAGCTTCGTCCCGGGACAGGGGGACTATGGCTACACCTTC.

This clonotype has a handful of counts. Compared with germline, one end of the junction differs, possibly owing to a read error. This chain joins TRBV20-1 and TRBJ1-4; D gene uncertain. CDR3 length: 12 amino acids. CDR1 is DFQATT and CDR2 is SNEGSKA in the germline V gene (reference sequence). The CDR3 DNA sequence: TGTGTCCGGGCAGCCGCTAATGAAAAACTGTTTTTT. This translates into CVRAAANEKLFF.

This clonotype was counted only a few times. The chain joins TRBV20-1 to TRBJ1-2; 9 positions agree with TRBD1. The ends lost 7 bases at V and 8 bases at J; junction bases unmatched: 5. CDR1 is DFQATT, CDR2 SNEGSKA, per germline (reference sequence). The CDR3 consists of 11 residues. In DNA form, the CDR3 reads TGCAGTGTGACAGGGGGAGAGGGCTACACCTTC. Its translation is CSVTGGEGYTF.

The V gene is TRBV20-1, the J gene TRBJ2-2; TRBD2 matches at 7 bases. Trimming took 3 bases from V and 2 from J; bases not matched to a gene: 12. In germline, CDR1 is DFQATT, CDR2 SNEGSKA (reference sequence). CDR3 size: 17 residues. The DNA of the CDR3 is TGCAGTGCTAGTTCCCGGGGGGAGCCACCTAACACCGGGGAGCTGTTTTTT. Amino acids: CSASSRGEPPNTGELFF.

This clonotype turned up a few times. The chain recombines TRBV20-1 with TRBJ2-7; weak D call: TRBD2 (5 bases). This CDR3 is built from 13 residues. V was trimmed by 5 bases and J by 0 bases, leaving 11 bases between them. CDR1 is DFQATT, CDR2 SNEGSKA, per germline (reference sequence). CDR3 in amino acids: CSAVQRYSYEQYF. CDR3 nucleotides: TGCAGTGCTGTCCAGCGGTACTCCTACGAGCAGTACTTC.

Ten or more counts support this clonotype. The genes are TRBV7-2 and TRBJ2-1, with D unclear. There are 12 residues in the CDR3. Germline CDR1 and CDR2: SGHTA and FQGNSA. V lost 5 bases and J 8 bases, leaving 10 bases between the germline ends. Here the CDR3 reads CASSPPLDEQFF. CDR3 sequence (DNA): TGTGCCAGCAGCCCCCCCCTCGATGAGCAGTTCTTC.

This clonotype appeared many times. This chain uses TRBV15 with TRBJ2-7; 8 bases agree with TRBD1. CDR3 length: 14 residues. Germline V gives CDR1 LNHNV, CDR2 YYDKDF (reference sequence). After removal of 2 bases from V and 5 bases from J, the junction contained 5 bases not matched to a gene. CDR3 in DNA: TGTGCCACCAGCAGACGCAGGGGGCGGGACGAGCAGTACTTC. It encodes CATSRRRGRDEQYF.

This clonotype was seen at least ten times. This chain connects TRBV28 to TRBJ1-2; TRBD1 might be the D (5 bases). With 7 bases removed from V and 2 bases from J, the gap between germline ends came to 11 bases. CDR3 length: 13 residues. Per germline, CDR1 MDHEN and CDR2 SYDVKM. The CDR3 here is CASTGMWNYGYTF. DNA of the CDR3: TGTGCCAGCACAGGGATGTGGAACTATGGCTACACCTTC.

This clonotype has at least ten counts. CDR3 protein: CASSVGQGAPPGANVLTF. CDR3 coding DNA: TGCGCCAGCAGCGTGGGACAGGGGGCGCCCCCTGGGGCCAACGTCCTGACTTTC. The rearrangement uses TRBV5-1 and TRBJ2-6, with 12 bases that match TRBD1. V was pared by 4 bases and J by 2 bases, with 7 bases of the junction left unmatched. Per germline, CDR1 SGHRS and CDR2 YFSETQ. CDR3 length equals 18 residues.

The chain combines TRBV7-9 with TRBJ1-2, with D uncertain. The V gene's germline CDR1 is SEHNR and CDR2 FQNEAQ (reference sequence). V lost 0 bases to trimming and J lost 8 bases, with 10 bases between them. This CDR3 is built from 13 residues. CDR3 nucleotides: TGTGCCAGCAGCTTAGCCCCTCAAGAGGGCTACACCTTC. Translating gives CASSLAPQEGYTF. Using reference TRBV7-9 and TRBJ1-2 for the parts outside the CDR3, the full variable domain is DTGVSQNPRHKITKRGQNVTFRCDPISEHNRLYWYRQTLGQGPEFLTYFQNEAQLEKSRLLSDRFSAERPKGSFSTLEIQRTEQGDSAMYLCASSLAPQEGYTFGSGTRLTVV.